These 18 T cell receptor beta chains were all obtained from the same sample, sequenced in a study of cytomegalovirus exposure and HLA in healthy donors (dated by TCRdb to the late 2010s). The method behind the library was the immunoSEQ multiplex PCR assay. The multiplex PCR relied on a mix of 60 forward primers for TCR Vbeta segments and 13 reverse primers for TCR Jbeta segments. TCRdb stores this immuneACCESS table with in-frame sequences only. Part of the clones is absent; in the studies checked, under half of the shortfall reflects unresolved V genes, and no reason is known for the rest. This sample lists 110,000 or so clones; around 15% were detected once. Clones ranked in the top ten supply more than 0.65% of the sample. Source material: PBMCs. The receptors originated from a female donor in good health and CMV-seronegative.

The chain carries TRBV27 and TRBJ1-1; TRBD1 matches 7 bases. From germline, CDR1 is MNHEY and CDR2 SMNVEV (reference sequence). The CDR3 has 14 amino acids. With 6 bases clipped from V and 6 bases from J, the junction kept 10 bases outside the gene matches. CDR3 amino acids: CASSRDRAAAEAFF. The CDR3, as DNA: TGTGCCAGCAGCCGCGACAGGGCGGCCGCTGAAGCTTTCTTT.

V and J are TRBV7-2 and TRBJ2-1; TRBD2 matches 7 bases. Germline V gene sequence: CDR1 SGHTA, CDR2 FQGNSA. CDR3 length: 13 amino acids. Unmatched junction bases numbered 0, after V lost 4 bases and J lost 3 bases. CDR3 region: CASSWTSYNEQFF. The CDR3 region has the DNA TGTGCCAGCAGCTGGACTAGCTACAATGAGCAGTTCTTC. Drawing the rest from reference TRBV7-2 and TRBJ2-1, the complete variable domain is GAGVSQSPSNKVTEKGKDVELRCDPISGHTALYWYRQSLGQGLEFLIYFQGNSAPDKSGLPSDRFSAERTGGSVSTLTIQRTQQEDSAVYLCASSWTSYNEQFFGPGTRLTVL.

This clone has only a few counts. The genes are TRBV4-1 and TRBJ2-7, with D possibly being TRBD2 (6 bases). The CDR3 covers 14 residues. Trimming removed 1 base from V and 3 bases from J, with 10 bases in between. Germline CDR1 is MGHRA and CDR2 is YSYEKL. The CDR3, as DNA: TGCGCCAGCAGCCAAGGGGACTCCTACTACGAGCAGTACTTC. Protein product: CASSQGDSYYEQYF.

This chain uses TRBV6-5 with TRBJ2-7; 11 bases align to TRBD2. The CDR3 spans 14 residues. With 6 bases clipped from V and 4 bases from J, the junction kept 5 bases outside the gene matches. Germline V gives CDR1 MNHEY, CDR2 SVGAGI. The CDR3 here is CASRRLAGLYEQYF. As DNA, the CDR3 is TGTGCCAGCAGGAGACTAGCGGGGTTGTACGAGCAGTACTTC.

This clone was detected only a few times. This chain joins TRBV6-4 and TRBJ2-1, with TRBD2 identical over 9 bases. The V and J ends lost 3 bases and 9 bases, in that order; junction bases with no gene match: 9. This CDR3 is 15 amino acids long. Germline CDR1 and CDR2: MRHNA and SNTAGT. The CDR3 region is CASSEGGGASGEQFF. CDR3 nucleotides: TGTGCCAGCAGTGAGGGCGGGGGGGCCTCTGGTGAGCAGTTCTTC.

V usage is TRBV14 and J usage is TRBJ1-2, with no clear D. The V end was cut by 0 bases, the J end by 8 bases, with 13 bases between. The germline gives CDR1 SGHDN, CDR2 FVKESK. This CDR3 has 14 residues. CDR3 in amino acids: CASSQDPRVRGYTF. DNA for the CDR3: TGTGCCAGCAGCCAAGACCCGAGGGTGCGGGGCTACACCTTC.

This clone was found a few times. The rearrangement links TRBV4-3 to TRBJ2-5, with 7 bases that match TRBD2. Germline-derived CDR1 and CDR2 are LGHNA and YSLEER. V was clipped by 1 base and J by 1 base; unmatched bases: 9. The CDR3 is made up of 17 amino acids. DNA of the CDR3: TGCGCCAGCAGCCAAGGAGTCGGGGCTAGCGGCCAAGAGACCCAGTACTTC. It codes for CASSQGVGASGQETQYF.

With respect to this clone: The final CDR3 position lacks the conserved phenylalanine or tryptophan, pointing to a likely read error. This sequence joins TRBV19 and TRBJ1-2, with 8 nucleotides matching TRBD1. The CDR3 covers 16 residues. Unmatched junction bases numbered 9, after V lost 5 bases and J lost 1 base. CDR1 and CDR2 from the germline V gene are LNHDA and SQIVND (reference sequence). The CDR3 nucleotides are TGTGCCAGTAGTTCGGACAGGGTCGGGGATAACTATGGCTACACCGTC. Translation gives CASSSDRVGDNYGYTV.

The chain is built from TRBV28 and TRBJ2-1, with 11 bases aligning to TRBD2. CDR1 is MDHEN and CDR2 is SYDVKM in the germline V gene. The CDR3 contains 15 residues. Trimming took 6 bases from V and 8 from J; bases not matched to a gene: 9. The CDR3 loop reads CASRASGRNLDEQFF. Written as DNA, the CDR3 is TGTGCCAGCAGGGCTAGCGGGAGGAATCTCGATGAGCAGTTCTTC.

The sample holds a few counts of this clone. V gene TRBV27 combines with J gene TRBJ1-1; weak D call: TRBD1 (5 bases). CDR1 and CDR2 from the germline V gene are MNHEY and SMNVEV (reference sequence). This CDR3 contains 13 residues. Between the trimmed V and J ends, which lost 3 bases and 7 bases, there was a span of 12 bases. The DNA for the CDR3 is TGTGCCAGCAGTTTTAAGCCAGGGTATGAAGCTTTCTTT. Its translation: CASSFKPGYEAFF.

The chain couples TRBV4-3 to TRBJ2-1; perhaps TRBD1 as D (5 bases). V was shortened by 2 bases and J by 3 bases, with 8 bases between the two germline ends. Germline V gene data show CDR1 as LGHNA and CDR2 as YSLEER. This CDR3 has 14 residues. CDR3 nucleotide sequence: TGCGCCAGCAGCCAAAGGGGCAGCTACAATGAGCAGTTCTTC. Protein sequence: CASSQRGSYNEQFF.

V is TRBV7-9 and J is TRBJ2-7; TRBD1 might be the D (6 bases). The CDR3 contains 12 residues. The V gene's germline CDR1 is SEHNR and CDR2 FQNEAQ (reference sequence). Trimming removed 3 bases from V and 3 bases from J, with 6 bases in between. The CDR3 nucleotides are TGTGCCAGCAGCTTCAGGGGCTACGAGCAGTACTTC. It encodes CASSFRGYEQYF.

This clone was observed a handful of times. The genes are TRBV7-2 and TRBJ1-1; possible D gene TRBD1, 6 bases. The V gene's germline CDR1 is SGHTA and CDR2 FQGNSA. The CDR3 is 14 residues long. V gave up 0 bases and J gave up 3 bases, with 8 bases separating them. CDR3 residues: CASSLAAGDTEAFF. CDR3 DNA: TGTGCCAGCAGCTTAGCGGCAGGGGACACTGAAGCTTTCTTT.

The chain is built from TRBV13 and TRBJ2-3; D might be TRBD2 (5 bases). The germline V gene encodes CDR1 PRHDT and CDR2 FYEKMQ (reference sequence). Trimming took off 2 bases at V and 2 bases at J, with 14 bases between the two ends. The length of the CDR3 is 16 residues. CDR3 coding DNA: TGTGCCAGCAGCTTAAATCCCAGACGGGACACAGATACGCAGTATTTT. Translation: CASSLNPRRDTDTQYF.

The chain is built from TRBV4-1 and TRBJ2-1, with 14 bases lining up with TRBD2. Germline V CDR1 and CDR2: MGHRA, YSYEKL. With 0 bases clipped from V and 8 bases from J, the junction kept 3 bases outside the gene matches. CDR3 length equals 16 residues. The CDR3 is CASSQDGTSGSDEQFF. The CDR3 coding sequence is TGCGCCAGCAGCCAAGATGGGACTAGCGGGAGCGATGAGCAGTTCTTC.

This clone was found a few times. This rearrangement joins TRBV13 to TRBJ1-5; perhaps TRBD1 as D (5 bases). Looked up from germline, CDR1 is PRHDT and CDR2 is FYEKMQ (reference sequence). The CDR3 length is 14 residues. The V end was cut by 4 bases, the J end by 2 bases, with 9 bases between. The CDR3 sequence is CASSYGHRNQPQHF. In nucleotides, the CDR3 is TGTGCCAGCAGCTATGGACACCGCAATCAGCCCCAGCATTTT.

V is TRBV5-1 and J is TRBJ1-3; 9 bases match TRBD1. V shed 0 bases, J shed 8 bases, and the junction held 0 bases outside the gene matches. Germline V gene lookup returns CDR1 SGHRS and CDR2 YFSETQ. The CDR3 contains 13 residues. This CDR3 reads CASSLGTGDTIYF. DNA of the CDR3: TGCGCCAGCAGCTTGGGGACAGGGGACACCATATATTTT.

This chain uses TRBV19 with TRBJ2-5, with 8 positions matching TRBD2. This CDR3 region has 15 residues. The germline V gene encodes CDR1 LNHDA and CDR2 SQIVND (reference sequence). J was trimmed by 3 bases and V by 3 bases; bases with no gene match: 6. The CDR3 coding sequence is TGTGCCAGTAGTATCGGTACTAGCGGAAAAGAGACCCAGTACTTC. Translating it yields CASSIGTSGKETQYF.